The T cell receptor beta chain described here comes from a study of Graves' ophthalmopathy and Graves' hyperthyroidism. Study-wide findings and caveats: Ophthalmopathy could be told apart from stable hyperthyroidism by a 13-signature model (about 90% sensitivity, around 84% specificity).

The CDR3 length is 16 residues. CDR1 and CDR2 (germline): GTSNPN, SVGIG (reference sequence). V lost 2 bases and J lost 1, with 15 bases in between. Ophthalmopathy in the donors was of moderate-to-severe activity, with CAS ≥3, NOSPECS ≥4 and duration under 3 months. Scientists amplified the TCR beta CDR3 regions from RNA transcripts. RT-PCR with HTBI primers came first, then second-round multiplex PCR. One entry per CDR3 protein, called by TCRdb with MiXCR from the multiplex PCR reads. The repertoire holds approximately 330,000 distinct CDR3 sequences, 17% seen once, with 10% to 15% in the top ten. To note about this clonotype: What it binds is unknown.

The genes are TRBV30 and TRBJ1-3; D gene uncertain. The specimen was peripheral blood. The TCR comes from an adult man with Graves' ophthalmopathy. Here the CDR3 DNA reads TGTGCCTGGAGTTTCTACTTAGGGAATTCTGGAAACACCATATATTTT. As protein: CAWSFYLGNSGNTIYF.